Listed below are T cell receptor beta chains from one sample, sequenced in a study of T-cell memory formation after mild COVID-19. TCRdb reprocessed the 5' RACE reads via MiXCR and lists one record per CDR3 protein. The sample gives approximately 48,000 distinct CDR3 sequences, over 6.5% of which show up once; 1.4% is in the top ten. The source material was PBMCs or a T cell subset sorted from them (not recorded which). These receptors came from a young man who had mild COVID-19 (a few samples of this study predate the infection). Cell type and time point are not known. Each CDR3 is given with its conserved first and last residue. A D gene is named only where the DNA matches it firmly. Part of the rows lack a size; the others show once, few, many or a class for expanded clones.

clone size,V gene,D gene,J gene,CDR3 DNA,CDR3 protein
many,TRBV7-2,NA,TRBJ2-2,TGTGCCAGCAGCTCCATGACTGAGCGCACCGGGGAGCTGTTTTTT,CASSSMTERTGELFF
NA,TRBV18,TRBD2,TRBJ2-1,TGTGCCAGCTCACCGGGCTCTAGCGGGGCCTACAATGAGCAGTTCTTC,CASSPGSSGAYNEQFF
NA,TRBV28,TRBD1,TRBJ2-3,TGTGCCAGCAGTTTAATACAGGGGGGACGTACGCAGTATTTT,CASSLIQGGRTQYF
NA,TRBV10-2,NA,TRBJ1-3,TGCGCCAGCAAACCTGGGCGCCAGACCTTAAACACCATATATTTT,CASKPGRQTLNTIYF
many,TRBV7-2,TRBD2,TRBJ2-4,TGTGCCAGCAGCTCCACTAGCGGGGGGGCGTCGGAAAACATTCAGTACTTC,CASSSTSGGASENIQYF
few,TRBV7-7,NA,TRBJ2-5,TGTGCCAGCAGCTTACAGAACCAAGAGACCCAGTACTTC,CASSLQNQETQYF
many,TRBV20-1,NA,TRBJ2-2,TGCAGTGCTAGGGAGGGACATAACACCGGGGAGCTGTTTTTT,CSAREGHNTGELFF
NA,TRBV6-2/TRBV6-3,TRBD2,TRBJ2-1,TGTGCCAGCAGTTCCCCACTAGCGGGGGGACCGGAGTTCTTC,CASSSPLAGGPEFF
NA,TRBV7-3,NA,TRBJ2-5,TGTGCCAGCAGCTCGGGGCCGCAACCCGGAGAGACCCAGTACTTC,CASSSGPQPGETQYF
few,TRBV5-1,NA,TRBJ2-5,TGCGCCAGCAGCTTAGTCAGAAAAGAGACCCAGTACTTC,CASSLVRKETQYF
many,TRBV7-2,NA,TRBJ1-2,TGTGCCAGCAGCTTAGTCGGGGGGCTACATTATGGCTACACCTTC,CASSLVGGLHYGYTF
NA,TRBV12-3/TRBV12-4,NA,TRBJ1-2,TGTGCCAGCAGTTTCGTCAGGGAAGCAGGCTACACCTTC,CASSFVREAGYTF
many,TRBV2,NA,TRBJ2-1,TGTGCCAGCAGTGCCCAGGGAGGTGAGCAGTTCTTC,CASSAQGGEQFF
few,TRBV13,NA,TRBJ2-6,TGTGCCAGCAGCCCTCGTTGGGACACCTCTGGGGCCAACGTCCTGACTTTC,CASSPRWDTSGANVLTF
many,TRBV18,NA,TRBJ2-3,TGTGCCAGCTCACCTCTGCGAGATACGCAGTATTTT,CASSPLRDTQYF
few,TRBV9,NA,TRBJ1-1,TGTGCCAGCAGCGATGCCCCTATGAACACTGAAGCTTTCTTT,CASSDAPMNTEAFF
many,TRBV7-2,NA,TRBJ2-3,TGTGCCAGCAGCTTTAGGTCAGGAGGAACAGATACGCAGTATTTT,CASSFRSGGTDTQYF
NA,TRBV27,NA,TRBJ2-3,TGTGCCAGCCGCTCCAGGCGTTTTGTTTCGACAGATACGCAGTATTTT,CASRSRRFVSTDTQYF
NA,TRBV6-4,NA,TRBJ1-5,TGTGCCAGCTCCATTCGGGAAAATCAGCCCCAGCATTTT,CASSIRENQPQHF
few,TRBV12-3/TRBV12-4,NA,TRBJ1-5,TGTGCCAGCAGGAACCAGGGGACTCAGCCCCAGCATTTT,CASRNQGTQPQHF
NA,TRBV7-3,TRBD1,TRBJ2-2,TGTGCCAGCAGCCTTACGGGACAGGGGGCACGGACCGGGGAGCTGTTTTTT,CASSLTGQGARTGELFF
few,TRBV27,NA,TRBJ1-1,TGTGCCAGCAGTTTTATTAGGAACACTGAAGCTTTCTTT,CASSFIRNTEAFF
many,TRBV2,NA,TRBJ2-3,TGTGCCAGCAGAGCCGACAGGAGCACAGATACGCAGTATTTT,CASRADRSTDTQYF
NA,TRBV12-3/TRBV12-4,NA,TRBJ1-6,TGTGCCAGCAGTTTGACCCAGGACAGAGCCTATAATTCACCCCTCCACTTT,CASSLTQDRAYNSPLHF
few,TRBV30,NA,TRBJ1-1,TGTGCCTGGAGAGTGGGGGCTAATGAAGCTTTCTTT,CAWRVGANEAFF
few,TRBV4-2,NA,TRBJ1-2,TGTGCCAGCAGCCAAGGAGGGCCAGTCGGTTTTTCGCGCACCTTC,CASSQGGPVGFSRTF
many,TRBV7-2,TRBD2,TRBJ2-3,TGTGCCAGCAGCTCGCGCGGGGGGGCCTGGGGCACAGATACGCAGTATTTT,CASSSRGGAWGTDTQYF
many,TRBV29-1,NA,TRBJ2-5,TGCAGCGTTCTTCCAGCGGAGACCCAGTACTTC,CSVLPAETQYF
many,TRBV12-5,NA,TRBJ2-3,TGTGCTAGTGGTTTGGTACTAGGAGGCAGCACAGATACGCAGTATTTT,CASGLVLGGSTDTQYF
few,TRBV20-1,NA,TRBJ1-1,TGCAGTGCTACTGGCAGAGGAAACACTGAAGCTTTCTTT,CSATGRGNTEAFF
NA,TRBV6-6,NA,TRBJ1-5,TGTGCCAGCAGTTACTTTCAGAGCAATCAGCCCCAGCATTTT,CASSYFQSNQPQHF
NA,TRBV7-2,TRBD2,TRBJ2-3,TGTGCCAGCAGCCCCTCGGGGGGTCCAGATACGCAGTATTTT,CASSPSGGPDTQYF
many,TRBV7-2,NA,TRBJ2-3,TGTGCCAGCAGCCGCCGCACAGATACGCAGTATTTT,CASSRRTDTQYF
few,TRBV5-6,TRBD1,TRBJ2-3,TGTGCCAGCAGCTGGGACAGGGTGTTGATTACAGATACGCAGTATTTT,CASSWDRVLITDTQYF
NA,TRBV4-1,TRBD2,TRBJ2-4,TGCGCCAGCAGCCAAGGCCTAGCGGGGGGGCTGTCCAAAAACATTCAGTACTTC,CASSQGLAGGLSKNIQYF
few,TRBV13,NA,TRBJ1-6,TGTGCCAGCAGCTTAGGGGGGTGGAATTCACCCCTCCACTTT,CASSLGGWNSPLHF
few,TRBV12-3/TRBV12-4,NA,TRBJ2-3,TGTGCCAGCAGCCCCGCCTCTAGGACAGATACGCAGTATTTT,CASSPASRTDTQYF
many,TRBV4-1,NA,TRBJ2-5,TGCGCCAGCAGCCAAGAACTCGGCCGGACCCAGTACTTC,CASSQELGRTQYF
NA,TRBV5-8,TRBD1,TRBJ1-2,TGTGCCAGCAGCTGGGGGGACAGGCCAAACTATGGCTACACCTTC,CASSWGDRPNYGYTF
NA,TRBV12-3/TRBV12-4,NA,TRBJ1-3,TGTGCCAGCAGTTTAGGGGCAAACTCTGGAAACACCATATATTTT,CASSLGANSGNTIYF
NA,TRBV20-1,TRBD1,TRBJ1-5,TGCAGTGCTCAAGAGGGACAGAAACCGAATCAGCCCCAGCATTTT,CSAQEGQKPNQPQHF
NA,TRBV11-3,TRBD2,TRBJ2-5,TGTGCCAGCAGCCGCACGGCGGGGGGAGAGACCCAGTACTTC,CASSRTAGGETQYF
many,TRBV5-1,TRBD1,TRBJ2-7,TGCGCCAGCAGCTTGGTAGGACAGGGGGCCTACGAGCAGTACTTC,CASSLVGQGAYEQYF
many,TRBV9,TRBD1,TRBJ2-3,TGTGCCAGCAGCCCTATAGGGACAGGGGCGACAGATACGCAGTATTTT,CASSPIGTGATDTQYF
NA,TRBV5-5,NA,TRBJ2-5,TGTGCCAGCAGCATTCGGGAGACCCAGTACTTC,CASSIRETQYF